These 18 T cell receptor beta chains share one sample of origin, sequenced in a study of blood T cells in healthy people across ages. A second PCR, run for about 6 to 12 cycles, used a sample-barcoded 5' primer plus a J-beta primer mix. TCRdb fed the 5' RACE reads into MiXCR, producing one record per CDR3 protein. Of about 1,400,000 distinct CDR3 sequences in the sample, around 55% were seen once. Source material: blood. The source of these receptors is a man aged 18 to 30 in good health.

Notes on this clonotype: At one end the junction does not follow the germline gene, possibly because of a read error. Written as DNA, the CDR3 is TGTGCCGTCAGTGAATATGGGGCCTACGAGCAGTACTTC. The encoded protein is CAVSEYGAYEQYF. This chain joins TRBV10-3 and TRBJ2-7; no definite D call. The CDR3 has 13 amino acids. Germline CDR1 ENHRY, CDR2 SYGVKD.

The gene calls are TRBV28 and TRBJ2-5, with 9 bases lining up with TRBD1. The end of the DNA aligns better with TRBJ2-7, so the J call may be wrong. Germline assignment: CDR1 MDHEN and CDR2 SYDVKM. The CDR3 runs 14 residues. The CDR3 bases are TGTGCCAGCAGTATGACAGGGGGATTTTCCGAGCAGTACTTC. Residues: CASSMTGGFSEQYF.

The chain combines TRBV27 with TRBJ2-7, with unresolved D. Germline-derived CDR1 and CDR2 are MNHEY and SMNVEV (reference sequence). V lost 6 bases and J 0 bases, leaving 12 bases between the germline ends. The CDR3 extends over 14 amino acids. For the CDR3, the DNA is TGTGCCAGCAGCCAGACTGTCACCTCCTACGAGCAGTACTTC. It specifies CASSQTVTSYEQYF.

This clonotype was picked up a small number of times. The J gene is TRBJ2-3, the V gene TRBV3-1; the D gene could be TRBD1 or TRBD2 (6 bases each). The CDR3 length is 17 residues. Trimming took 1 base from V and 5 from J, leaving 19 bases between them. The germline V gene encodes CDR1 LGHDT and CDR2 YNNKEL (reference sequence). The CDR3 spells CASSQALQTGLQDTQYF. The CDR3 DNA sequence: TGTGCCAGCAGCCAAGCTCTGCAGACAGGACTACAAGATACGCAGTATTTT.

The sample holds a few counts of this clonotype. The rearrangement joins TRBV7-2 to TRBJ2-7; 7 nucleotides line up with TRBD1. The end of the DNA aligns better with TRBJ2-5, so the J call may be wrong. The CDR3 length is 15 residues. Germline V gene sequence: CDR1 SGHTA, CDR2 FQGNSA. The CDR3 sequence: CASSLVDRDSETQYF. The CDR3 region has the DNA TGTGCCAGCAGCTTAGTTGACAGGGATTCGGAGACCCAGTACTTC.

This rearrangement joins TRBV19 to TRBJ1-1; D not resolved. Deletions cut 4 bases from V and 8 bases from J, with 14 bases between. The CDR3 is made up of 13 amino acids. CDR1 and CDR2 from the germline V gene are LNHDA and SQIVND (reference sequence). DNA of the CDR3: TGTGCCAGTAGTACCCGTTTGGACGGCGAAGCTTTCTTT. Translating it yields CASSTRLDGEAFF.

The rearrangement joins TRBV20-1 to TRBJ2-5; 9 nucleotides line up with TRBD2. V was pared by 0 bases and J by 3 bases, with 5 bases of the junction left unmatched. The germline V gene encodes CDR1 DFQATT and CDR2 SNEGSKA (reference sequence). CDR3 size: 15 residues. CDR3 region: CSARDQASGEETQYF. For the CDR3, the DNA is TGCAGTGCTAGAGATCAGGCTAGCGGGGAAGAGACCCAGTACTTC.

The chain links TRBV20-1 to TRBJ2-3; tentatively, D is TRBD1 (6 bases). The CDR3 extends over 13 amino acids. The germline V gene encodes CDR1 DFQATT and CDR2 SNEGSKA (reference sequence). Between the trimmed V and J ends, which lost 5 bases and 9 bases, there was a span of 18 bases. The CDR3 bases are TGCAGTGCTTGGACAGTCTTTCTCACAACGCAGTATTTT. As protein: CSAWTVFLTTQYF.

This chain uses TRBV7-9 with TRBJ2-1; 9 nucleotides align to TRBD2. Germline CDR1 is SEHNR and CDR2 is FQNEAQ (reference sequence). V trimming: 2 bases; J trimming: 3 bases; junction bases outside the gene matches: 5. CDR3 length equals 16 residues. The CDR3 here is CASSLMGLADYNEQFF. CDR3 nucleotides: TGTGCCAGCAGCTTAATGGGACTAGCTGACTACAATGAGCAGTTCTTC.

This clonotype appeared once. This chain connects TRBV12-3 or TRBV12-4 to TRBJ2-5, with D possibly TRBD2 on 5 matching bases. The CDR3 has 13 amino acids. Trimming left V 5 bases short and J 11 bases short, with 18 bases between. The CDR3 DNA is TGTGCCAGCAGTGTAGGGCGGGCTTCTGAGCAGTACTTC. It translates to CASSVGRASEQYF.

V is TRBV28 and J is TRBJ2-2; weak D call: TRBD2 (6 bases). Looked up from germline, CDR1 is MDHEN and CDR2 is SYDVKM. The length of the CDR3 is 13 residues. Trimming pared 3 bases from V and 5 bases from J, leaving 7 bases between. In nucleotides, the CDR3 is TGTGCCAGCAGTTTCGGGACTACCGGGGAGCTGTTTTTT. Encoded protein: CASSFGTTGELFF. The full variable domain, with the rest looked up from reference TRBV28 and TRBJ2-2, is DVKVTQSSRYLVKRTGEKVFLECVQDMDHENMFWYRQDPGLGLRLIYFSYDVKMKEKGDIPEGYSVSREKKERFSLILESASTNQTSMYLCASSFGTTGELFFGEGSRLTVL.

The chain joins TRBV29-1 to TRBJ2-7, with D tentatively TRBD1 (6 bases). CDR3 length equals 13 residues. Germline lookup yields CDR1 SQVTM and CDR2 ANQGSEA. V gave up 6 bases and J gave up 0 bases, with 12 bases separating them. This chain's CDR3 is CSVLDRSSYEQYF. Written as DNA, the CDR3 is TGCAGCGTCTTAGACAGGAGCTCCTACGAGCAGTACTTC.

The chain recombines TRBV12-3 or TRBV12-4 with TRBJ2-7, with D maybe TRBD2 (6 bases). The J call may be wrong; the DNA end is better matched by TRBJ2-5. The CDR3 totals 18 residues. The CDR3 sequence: CASSSSPPGGVIKETQYF. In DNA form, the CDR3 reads TGTGCCAGCAGTTCCTCTCCCCCTGGCGGGGTAATAAAAGAGACCCAGTACTTC.

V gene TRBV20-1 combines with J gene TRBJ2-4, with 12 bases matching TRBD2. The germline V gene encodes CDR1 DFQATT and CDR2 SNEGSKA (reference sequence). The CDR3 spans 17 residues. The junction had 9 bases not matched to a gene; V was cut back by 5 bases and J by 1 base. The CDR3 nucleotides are TGCAGTGCTGCCCTAGCGGGGGGGCTTTCCGCCAAAAACATTCAGTACTTC. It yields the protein CSAALAGGLSAKNIQYF.

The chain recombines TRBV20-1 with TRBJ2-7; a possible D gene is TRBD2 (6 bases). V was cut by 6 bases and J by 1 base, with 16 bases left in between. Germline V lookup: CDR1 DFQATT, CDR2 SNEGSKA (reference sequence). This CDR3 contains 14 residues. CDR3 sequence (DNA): TGCAGTGCCCGCGGGGCAGGTTCTTCCTACGAGCAGTACTTC. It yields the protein CSARGAGSSYEQYF.

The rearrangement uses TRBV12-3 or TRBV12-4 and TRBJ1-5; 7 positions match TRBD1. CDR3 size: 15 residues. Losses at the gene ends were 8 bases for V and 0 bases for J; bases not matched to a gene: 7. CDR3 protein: CASGLGQNSNQPQHF. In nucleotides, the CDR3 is TGTGCCAGCGGCTTGGGACAGAATAGCAATCAGCCCCAGCATTTT.

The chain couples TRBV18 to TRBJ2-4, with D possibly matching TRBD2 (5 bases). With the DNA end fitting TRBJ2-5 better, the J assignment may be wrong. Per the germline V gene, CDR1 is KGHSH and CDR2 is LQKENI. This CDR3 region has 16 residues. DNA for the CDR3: TGTGCCAGCTCACCACGATTAGACGCGGGTCAAGAGACCCAGTACTTC. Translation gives CASSPRLDAGQETQYF.

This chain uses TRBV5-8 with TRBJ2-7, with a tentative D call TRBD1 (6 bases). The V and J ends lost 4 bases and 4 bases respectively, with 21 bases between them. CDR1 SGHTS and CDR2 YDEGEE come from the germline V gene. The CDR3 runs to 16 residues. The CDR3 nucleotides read TGTGCCAGCAGCATGCAACCAGGGGAAGGTTGGTACGAGCAGTACTTC. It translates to CASSMQPGEGWYEQYF.